A single T cell receptor beta chain is shown here with its context. Its antigen is undetermined. The sample is drawn from a study of response to subunit inactivated influenza vaccine. The study, taken as a whole, reports: It was suggested by the authors that few new T cells are recruited by each seasonal influenza vaccination.

The germline CDR1 and CDR2 sequences are SGHRS and YFSETQ. V dropped 0 bases and J dropped 5; count of bases not matched to a gene: 7. CDR3 size: 15 residues. TCRdb independently ran MiXCR on the RT-PCR reads; one entry per CDR3 protein. Here the sample spans more than 550,000 distinct CDR3 sequences, about 10% being singletons. This chain uses TRBV5-1 with TRBJ1-1; 7 bases line up with TRBD1. The material was PBMCs from blood, obtained on the day of vaccination. The sequence was obtained from a man aged 45-65 years who received an inactivated influenza vaccine. Here the CDR3 reads CASSLGGGRGTEAFF. As DNA, the CDR3 is TGCGCCAGCAGCTTGGGAGGGGGCAGGGGGACTGAAGCTTTCTTT.